One T cell receptor (beta chain) is described in this entry. What it binds is not known. This sample stems from a study of T cells in narcolepsy. Generated by immunoSEQ multiplex PCR, the TCRdb table keeps only in-frame clones and is missing some. The repertoire consists of roughly 15,000 clones, with 65% to 90% occurring once and the leading ten covering approximately 37%. There are 14 residues in the CDR3. The V gene lost 1 base and the J gene lost 2 bases, with 10 bases spanning the gap. CDR1 is SGHRS, CDR2 YFSETQ, per germline. Overall study findings and caveats: Comparing one patient's CSF and blood CD4+ clonotypes highlighted HCRT- and TRIB2-specific autoreactive clonotypes.

The J gene is TRBJ2-7, the V gene TRBV5-1, with D tentatively TRBD1 (5 bases). What was sequenced was memory (CD45RA-) CD4+ T cells from blood. This clonotype was sampled from a human donor in good health. CDR3 loop: CASSLWGNAYEQYF. CDR3 nucleotide sequence: TGCGCCAGCAGCTTGTGGGGCAACGCCTACGAGCAGTACTTC.